This TCR beta chain derives from a study of Graves' ophthalmopathy and Graves' hyperthyroidism (dated by TCRdb to the late 2010s). For context, the study as a whole: Stable hyperthyroidism was defined as no progression to ophthalmopathy within 18 months of follow-up. TCR beta repertoire signatures were used to distinguish Graves' ophthalmopathy from Graves' hyperthyroidism and to predict progression to ophthalmopathy. In total, some 140 blood samples were TCR-sequenced: 40 to 45 ophthalmopathy, over 70 hyperthyroidism and about 17 hyperthyroidism-to-ophthalmopathy patients. A discovery set of 95 to 100 patients (43 ophthalmopathy, 57 stable hyperthyroidism) was enrolled to explore V-J signatures distinguishing ophthalmopathy from hyperthyroidism. An independent validation cohort was composed of roughly 18 hyperthyroidism patients and 17 patients who later progressed from hyperthyroidism to ophthalmopathy. T-cell repertoires of thyroid tissue and blood were compared in about six hyperthyroidism patients. After sampling, hyperthyroidism patients received methimazole starting at 30 mg daily, and ophthalmopathy patients received high-dose intravenous methylprednisolone. Study-wide conclusions, independent of this receptor: In cross-validation, the 13-signature model distinguished ophthalmopathy from stable hyperthyroidism with around 86% sensitivity and 81.08% specificity, while in the test set the corresponding values were 80% and 75%. In validation, the model predicted ophthalmopathy progression with 55% to 71% sensitivity and roughly 72% specificity; 12 predicted patients were CT-confirmed with GO in a median of approximately 6.5 months. Most of the expanded thyroid clonotypes with a frequency above 0.001 were also detected in blood, and it was suggested that the thyroid immune response may be reflected by blood repertoires. No statistical method was used to set the sample size in advance, and the investigators knew which group each participant was assigned to.

For repertoire sequencing, the TCR beta CDR3 regions were amplified from RNA transcripts. A first-round RT-PCR used HTBI primers with the Qiagen OneStep RT-PCR kit, followed by a second-round multiplex PCR, size selection and purification. The libraries underwent paired-end sequencing with 100 bp reads on an Illumina HiSeq2000. For the original study's pipeline: SOAPnuke was used to process the reads, throwing out any read that had adapters, had uncalled bases, had a mean Phred below 15, or lacked an exact constant-primer or identifier match. COPE v1.2.5 was used to merge the high-quality paired reads. Each unique nucleotide sequence was defined as a clonotype, and clonotypes were aligned to IMGT TRB V, D and J references with MiTCR v1.1. Analysis was restricted to V-J combinations with a frequency above 0.0001, which covered roughly 99% of repertoires. A TCR clonal expansion and chaos score per V-J combination was defined as the ratio of F50 clonal expansion to chaos observed in the TCRdist matrix. Welch's t-statistics and random forest were used to narrow the features down to 10 to 15 V-J combinations, which were then fed into a naive Bayes classifier. Thyroid-blood repertoire similarity was quantified with the Morisita-Horn index. TCRdb ran its own pipeline on the public reads, namely fastp trimming at Q25 and MiXCR clone calling, and kept in-frame beta chains. Merged by CDR3 protein, the rows form single entries marked with the most common genes and DNA. The V and J calls, along with clone size, are taken from TCRdb and not from the paper's own processing. This sample gives roughly 1.1 million distinct CDR3 sequences in total; about two fifths of them show up just once. The ten largest clones represent around 10% of the sample.

As encoded in the germline V gene, CDR1 is MGHDK while CDR2 is SYGVNS. There are 15 amino acids in the CDR3, from cysteine to phenylalanine inclusive. Only CDR3 DNA remains: 45 bases, in frame from the first base. For this chain, trimming is 4 bases at the V end and 8 bases at the J end, and the number of junction bases without a gene match is 6. Hyperthyroidism patients were newly diagnosed, were aged 18 to 65 years, and had a disease duration under 2 months. Anyone with other autoimmune diseases, uncontrolled infections, pregnancy or lactation was excluded from the study. Clinical symptoms, serum thyroxine, TRAb, thyroid ultrasound and orbital computed tomography formed the basis of the diagnosis. Total RNA was extracted with Trizol reagent and quality-checked on an Agilent 2100 Bioanalyzer. As regards this clonotype: Its antigen is still unknown. No per-base quality is available; no much larger clone lies one base away.

Sequenced: peripheral blood or thyroid tissue (not recorded which). The source is an adult man with Graves' hyperthyroidism. The V and J segments used are TRBV25-1 and TRBJ2-6; TRBD1 agrees with 9 junctional bases. The CDR3 protein is CASSAIQGASNVLTF. Read as DNA, the sequence is TGTGCCAGCAGTGCAATACAGGGGGCTTCCAACGTCCTGACTTTC.